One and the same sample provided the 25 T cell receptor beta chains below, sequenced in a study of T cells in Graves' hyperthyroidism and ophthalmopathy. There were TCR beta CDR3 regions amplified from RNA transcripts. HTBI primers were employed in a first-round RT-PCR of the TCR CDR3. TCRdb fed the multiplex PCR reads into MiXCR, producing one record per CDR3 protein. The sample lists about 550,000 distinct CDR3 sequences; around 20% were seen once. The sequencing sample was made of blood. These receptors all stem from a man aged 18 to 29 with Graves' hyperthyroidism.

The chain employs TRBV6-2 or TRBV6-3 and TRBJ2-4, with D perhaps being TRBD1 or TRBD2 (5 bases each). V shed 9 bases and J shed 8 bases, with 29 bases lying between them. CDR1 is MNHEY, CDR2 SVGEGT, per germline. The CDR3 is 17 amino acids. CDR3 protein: CASHPPRDGKERYIQYF. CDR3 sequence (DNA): TGTGCCAGTCACCCTCCGAGGGACGGGAAGGAGCGGTACATTCAGTACTTC.

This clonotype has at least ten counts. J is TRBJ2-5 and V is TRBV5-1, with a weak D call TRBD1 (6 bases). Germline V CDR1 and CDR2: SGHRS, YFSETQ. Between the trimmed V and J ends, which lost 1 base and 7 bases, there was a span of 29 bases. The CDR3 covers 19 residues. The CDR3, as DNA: TGCGCCAGCAGCTTGCCCCCGTTAACGACAGGAAGGGAGTGGTGGACCCAGTACTTC. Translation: CASSLPPLTTGREWWTQYF.

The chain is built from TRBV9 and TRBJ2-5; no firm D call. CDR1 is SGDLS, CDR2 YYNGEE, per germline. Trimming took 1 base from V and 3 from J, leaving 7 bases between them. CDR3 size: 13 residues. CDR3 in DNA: TGTGCCAGCAGCGTATGGGTGGAAGAGACCCAGTACTTC. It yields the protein CASSVWVEETQYF.

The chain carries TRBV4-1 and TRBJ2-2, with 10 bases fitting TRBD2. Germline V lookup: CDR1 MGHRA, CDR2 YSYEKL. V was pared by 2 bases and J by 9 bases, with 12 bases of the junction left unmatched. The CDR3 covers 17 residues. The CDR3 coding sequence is TGCGCCAGCAGCCAACTAGCGGGGGCTCTAGGTTGGCGGGAGCTGTTTTTT. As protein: CASSQLAGALGWRELFF.

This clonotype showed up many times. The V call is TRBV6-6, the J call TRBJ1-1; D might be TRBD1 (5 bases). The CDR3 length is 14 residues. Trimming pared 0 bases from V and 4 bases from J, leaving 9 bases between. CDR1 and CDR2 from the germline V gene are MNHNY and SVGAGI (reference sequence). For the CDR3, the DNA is TGTGCCAGCAGTTACTCGGAGGGGATCACTGAAGCTTTCTTT. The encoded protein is CASSYSEGITEAFF.

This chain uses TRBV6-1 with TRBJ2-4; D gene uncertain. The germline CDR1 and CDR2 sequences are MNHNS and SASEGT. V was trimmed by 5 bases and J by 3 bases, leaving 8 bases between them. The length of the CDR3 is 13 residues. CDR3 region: CASSLGYKNIQYF. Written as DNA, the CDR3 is TGTGCCAGCAGTCTCGGGTACAAAAACATTCAGTACTTC.

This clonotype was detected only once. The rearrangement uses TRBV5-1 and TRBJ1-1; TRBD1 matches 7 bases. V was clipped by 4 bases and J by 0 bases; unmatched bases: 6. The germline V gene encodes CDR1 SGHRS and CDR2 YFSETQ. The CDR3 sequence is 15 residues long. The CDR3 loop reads CASSTGTEMNTEAFF. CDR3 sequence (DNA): TGCGCCAGCAGCACGGGGACAGAGATGAACACTGAAGCTTTCTTT.

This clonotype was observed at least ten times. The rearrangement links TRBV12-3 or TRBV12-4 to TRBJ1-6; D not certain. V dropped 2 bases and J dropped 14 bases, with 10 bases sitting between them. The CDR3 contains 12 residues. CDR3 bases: TGTGCCAGCAGTTTAAGTAGGGTTTCCCTCCACTTT. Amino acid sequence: CASSLSRVSLHF.

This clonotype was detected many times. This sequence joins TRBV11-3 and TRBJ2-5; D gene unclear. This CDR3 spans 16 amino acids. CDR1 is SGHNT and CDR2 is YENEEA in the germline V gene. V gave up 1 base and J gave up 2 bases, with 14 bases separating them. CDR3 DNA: TGTGCCAGCAGCTTAGTCCTTCTCCCAGATCAAGAGACCCAGTACTTC. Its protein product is CASSLVLLPDQETQYF. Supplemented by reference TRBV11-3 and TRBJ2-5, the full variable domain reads EAGVVQSPRYKIIEKKQPVAFWCNPISGHNTLYWYLQNLGQGPELLIRYENEEAVDDSQLPKDRFSAERLKGVDSTLKIQPAELGDSAVYLCASSLVLLPDQETQYFGPGTRLLVL.

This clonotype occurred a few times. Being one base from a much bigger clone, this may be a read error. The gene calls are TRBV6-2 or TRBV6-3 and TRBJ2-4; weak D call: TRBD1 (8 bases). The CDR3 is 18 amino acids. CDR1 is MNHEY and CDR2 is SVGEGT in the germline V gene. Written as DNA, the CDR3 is TGTGCCAGCAGTTACTCACTATTGGACAGGGAGGGCAAAAACATTCGGTACTTC. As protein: CASSYSLLDREGKNIRYF.

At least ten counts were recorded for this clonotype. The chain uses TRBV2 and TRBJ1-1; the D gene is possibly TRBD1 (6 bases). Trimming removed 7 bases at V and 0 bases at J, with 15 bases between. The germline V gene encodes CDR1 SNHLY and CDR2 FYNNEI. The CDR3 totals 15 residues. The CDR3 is CASIQRGNMNTEAFF. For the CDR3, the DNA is TGTGCCAGCATCCAAAGGGGGAACATGAACACTGAAGCTTTCTTT.

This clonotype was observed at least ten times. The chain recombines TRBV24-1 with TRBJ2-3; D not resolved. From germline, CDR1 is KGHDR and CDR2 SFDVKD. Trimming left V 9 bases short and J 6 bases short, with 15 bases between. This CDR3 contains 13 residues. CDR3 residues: CATGPSLTDTQYF. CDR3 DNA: TGTGCCACCGGTCCATCCCTCACGGATACGCAGTATTTT.

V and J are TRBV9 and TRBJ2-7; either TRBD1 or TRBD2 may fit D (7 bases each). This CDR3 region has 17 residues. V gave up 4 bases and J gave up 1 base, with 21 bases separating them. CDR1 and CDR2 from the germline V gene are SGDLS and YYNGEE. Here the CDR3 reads CASSPPQGRGRSYEQYF. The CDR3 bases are TGTGCCAGCAGCCCCCCCCAGGGGAGGGGGCGTTCCTACGAGCAGTACTTC. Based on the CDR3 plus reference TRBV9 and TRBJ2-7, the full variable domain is DSGVTQTPKHLITATGQRVTLRCSPRSGDLSVYWYQQSLDQGLQFLIQYYNGEERAKGNILERFSAQQFPDLHSELNLSSLELGDSALYFCASSPPQGRGRSYEQYFGPGTRLTVT.

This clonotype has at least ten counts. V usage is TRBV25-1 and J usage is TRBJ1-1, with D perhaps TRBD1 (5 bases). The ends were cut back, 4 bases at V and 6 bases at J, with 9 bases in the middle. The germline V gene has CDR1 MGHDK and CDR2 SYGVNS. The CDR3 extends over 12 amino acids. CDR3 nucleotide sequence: TGTGCCAGCAGTGGCAGGGTTTCTGAAGCTTTCTTT. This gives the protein CASSGRVSEAFF.

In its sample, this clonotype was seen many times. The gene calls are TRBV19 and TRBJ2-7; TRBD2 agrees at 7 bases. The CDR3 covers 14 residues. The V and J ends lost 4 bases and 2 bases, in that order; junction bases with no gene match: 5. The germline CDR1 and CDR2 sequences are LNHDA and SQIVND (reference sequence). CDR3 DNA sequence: TGTGCCAGTAGTACTCAGGGAGGGCCCTACGAGCAGTACTTC. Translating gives CASSTQGGPYEQYF.

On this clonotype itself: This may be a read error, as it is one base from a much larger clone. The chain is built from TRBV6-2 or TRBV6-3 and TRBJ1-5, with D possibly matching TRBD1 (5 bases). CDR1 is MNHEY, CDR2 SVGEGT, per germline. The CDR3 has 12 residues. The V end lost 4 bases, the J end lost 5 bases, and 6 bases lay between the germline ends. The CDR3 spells CASSSRDQPQHF. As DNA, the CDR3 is TGTGCCAGCAGTTCCAGGGATCAGCCCCAGCATTTT.

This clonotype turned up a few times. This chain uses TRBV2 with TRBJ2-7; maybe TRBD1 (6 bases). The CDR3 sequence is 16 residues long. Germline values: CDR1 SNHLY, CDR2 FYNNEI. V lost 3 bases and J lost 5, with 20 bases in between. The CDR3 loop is CASSEVGQGIFHEQYF. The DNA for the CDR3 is TGTGCCAGCAGTGAGGTGGGGCAGGGGATTTTCCACGAGCAGTACTTC.

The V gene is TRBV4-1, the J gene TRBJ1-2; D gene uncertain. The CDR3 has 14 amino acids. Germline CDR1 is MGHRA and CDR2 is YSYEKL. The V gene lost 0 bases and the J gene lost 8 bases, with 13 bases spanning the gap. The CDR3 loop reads CASSQDGGLSGYTF. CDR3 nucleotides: TGCGCCAGCAGCCAAGACGGAGGACTTAGCGGCTACACCTTC.

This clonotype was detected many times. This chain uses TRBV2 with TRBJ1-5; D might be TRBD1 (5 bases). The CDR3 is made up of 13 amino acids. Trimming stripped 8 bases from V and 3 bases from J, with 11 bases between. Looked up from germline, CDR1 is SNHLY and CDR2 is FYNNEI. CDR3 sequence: CASEGQHNQPQHF. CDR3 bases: TGTGCCAGCGAGGGGCAACACAATCAGCCCCAGCATTTT. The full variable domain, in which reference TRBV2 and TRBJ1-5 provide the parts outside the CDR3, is EPEVTQTPSHQVTQMGQEVILRCVPISNHLYFYWYRQILGQKVEFLVSFYNNEISEKSEIFDDQFSVERPDGSNFTLKIRSTKLEDSAMYFCASEGQHNQPQHFGDGTRLSIL.

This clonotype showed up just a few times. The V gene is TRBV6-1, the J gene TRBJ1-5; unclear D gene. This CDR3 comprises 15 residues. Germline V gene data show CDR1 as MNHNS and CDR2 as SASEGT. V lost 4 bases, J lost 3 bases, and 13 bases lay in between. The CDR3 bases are TGTGCCAGCAGTGCCCGAGACGGGTTCAATCAGCCCCAGCATTTT. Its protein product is CASSARDGFNQPQHF.

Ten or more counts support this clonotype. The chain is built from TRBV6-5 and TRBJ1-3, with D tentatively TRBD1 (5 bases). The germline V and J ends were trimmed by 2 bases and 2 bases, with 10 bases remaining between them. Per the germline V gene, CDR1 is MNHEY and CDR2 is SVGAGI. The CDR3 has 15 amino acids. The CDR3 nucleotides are TGTGCCAGCAGTTACGCGCAAGGGGCTGGAAACACCATATATTTT. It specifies CASSYAQGAGNTIYF.

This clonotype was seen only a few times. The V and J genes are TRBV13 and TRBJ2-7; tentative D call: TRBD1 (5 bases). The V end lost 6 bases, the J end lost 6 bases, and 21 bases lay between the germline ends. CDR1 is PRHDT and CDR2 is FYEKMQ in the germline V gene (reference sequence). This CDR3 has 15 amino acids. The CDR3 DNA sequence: TGTGCCAGCAGAACAGGCGGTTACAGTGGATCCGAGCAGTACTTC. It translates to CASRTGGYSGSEQYF. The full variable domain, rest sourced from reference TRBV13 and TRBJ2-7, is AAGVIQSPRHLIKEKRETATLKCYPIPRHDTVYWYQQGPGQDPQFLISFYEKMQSDKGSIPDRFSAQQFSDYHSELNMSSLELGDSALYFCASRTGGYSGSEQYFGPGTRLTVT.

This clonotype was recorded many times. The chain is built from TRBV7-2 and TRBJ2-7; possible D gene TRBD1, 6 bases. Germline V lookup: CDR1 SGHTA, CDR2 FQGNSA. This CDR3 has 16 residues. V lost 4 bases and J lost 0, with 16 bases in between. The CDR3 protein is CASSSASRDTSYEQYF. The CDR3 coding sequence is TGTGCCAGCAGCTCAGCATCCCGGGACACCTCCTACGAGCAGTACTTC. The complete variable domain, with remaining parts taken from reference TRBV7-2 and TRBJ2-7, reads GAGVSQSPSNKVTEKGKDVELRCDPISGHTALYWYRQSLGQGLEFLIYFQGNSAPDKSGLPSDRFSAERTGGSVSTLTIQRTQQEDSAVYLCASSSASRDTSYEQYFGPGTRLTVT.

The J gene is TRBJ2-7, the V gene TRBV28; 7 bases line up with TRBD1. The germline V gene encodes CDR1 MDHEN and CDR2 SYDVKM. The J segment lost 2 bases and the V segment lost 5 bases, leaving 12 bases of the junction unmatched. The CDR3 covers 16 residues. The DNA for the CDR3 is TGTGCCAGCAGTCACCTGGGACAGATGCTTGCCTACGAGCAGTACTTC. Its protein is CASSHLGQMLAYEQYF.

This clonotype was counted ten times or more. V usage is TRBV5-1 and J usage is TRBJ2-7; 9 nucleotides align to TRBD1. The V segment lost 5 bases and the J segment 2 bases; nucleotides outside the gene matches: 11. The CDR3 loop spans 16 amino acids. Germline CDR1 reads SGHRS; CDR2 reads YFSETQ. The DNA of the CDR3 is TGCGCCAGCAGAGAGGGGTACAGGGGGCGCACCTACGAGCAGTACTTC. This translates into CASREGYRGRTYEQYF.